Below, 10 T cell receptor beta chains from the same sample are listed, as sequenced in a study of regulatory T cells in long-lasting Graves disease. CDR3-region Arm-PCR and iRepertoire HTBI primers produced the TCR beta libraries. Via MiXCR, TCRdb re-called the multiplex PCR reads, giving one row per CDR3 protein. The sample carries roughly 300,000 distinct CDR3 sequences, around a fifth recorded once. Time point given: persistent/refractory GD, antithyroid drugs over 5 years with positive TRAb. The authors made the TCR library using RNA they extracted from PBMCs. Specimen: peripheral blood mononuclear cells (PBMCs), collected when the disease was refractory, from a patient treated with antithyroid drugs. These receptors were obtained from a female donor with Graves disease.

About this clonotype: This may stem from a read error, because a much larger clone lies one nucleotide away. The conserved closing phenylalanine or tryptophan is absent in this CDR3, likely reflecting a read error. The chain recombines TRBV28 with TRBJ2-7; TRBD1 matches 7 bases. V lost 5 bases and J lost 3; bases outside the gene matches: 4. The CDR3 is made up of 13 amino acids. CDR1 and CDR2 from the germline V gene are MDHEN and SYDVKM. As DNA, the CDR3 is TGTGCCAGCAGTGGACAGGTTGACTACGAGCAGTACCTC. Amino acid sequence: CASSGQVDYEQYL.

This sequence joins TRBV18 and TRBJ2-2, with unresolved D. Germline CDR1 and CDR2: KGHSH and LQKENI. Trimming removed 6 bases from V and 6 bases from J, with 11 bases in between. The CDR3 runs to 13 residues. DNA of the CDR3: TGTGCCAGCTCCCCCGGGTTGGCCGGGGAGCTGTTTTTT. It encodes CASSPGLAGELFF.

Many counts were recorded for this clonotype. The chain uses TRBV27 and TRBJ1-1, with D hard to call. CDR1 is MNHEY and CDR2 is SMNVEV in the germline V gene (reference sequence). The CDR3 extends over 13 amino acids. V lost 6 bases and J 3 bases, leaving 11 bases between the germline ends. DNA of the CDR3: TGTGCCAGCAGCCCTATCCCGGACACTGAAGCTTTCTTT. This sequence encodes CASSPIPDTEAFF.

This clonotype occurred many times. The gene calls are TRBV7-2 and TRBJ1-2; D not resolved. This CDR3 is built from 13 residues. From germline, CDR1 is SGHTA and CDR2 FQGNSA. Trimming stripped 4 bases from V and 2 bases from J, with 8 bases between. The CDR3 coding sequence is TGTGCCAGCAGCTCCCCGTCCAACTATGGCTACACCTTC. It specifies CASSSPSNYGYTF.

Concerning this clonotype: One base away lies a much larger clone, so this may be a sequencing read error. V gene TRBV7-9 combines with J gene TRBJ2-4, with no clear D. The CDR3 sequence is 17 residues long. The germline CDR1 and CDR2 sequences are SEHNR and FQNEAQ (reference sequence). The CDR3 region has the DNA TGTGCCAGCAGCCATGAGTATGGAACGGGCCCCAAAAACATTCGGTACTTC. This encodes CASSHEYGTGPKNIRYF.

This clonotype occurred many times. This chain links TRBV11-2 with TRBJ2-7; 11 bases agree with TRBD2. The CDR3 runs to 18 residues. Germline assignment: CDR1 SGHAT and CDR2 FQNNGV. With 1 base clipped from V and 2 bases from J, the junction kept 10 bases outside the gene matches. The CDR3 coding sequence is TGTGCCAGCAGCTTAGGCCGACTAGCGGGGCTACACACCTACGAGCAGTACTTC. Amino acid sequence: CASSLGRLAGLHTYEQYF.

This clonotype was observed at least ten times. The gene calls are TRBV12-3 or TRBV12-4 and TRBJ1-5; 9 bases fit TRBD1. The CDR3 is made up of 13 amino acids. Trimming at V came to 6 bases and at J to 6 bases, leaving 3 bases not matched to a gene. CDR3 region: CASSTGGVQPQHF. CDR3 coding DNA: TGTGCCAGCAGCACAGGGGGCGTTCAGCCCCAGCATTTT.

The gene calls are TRBV7-9 and TRBJ2-2; a weak D match, TRBD2 (6 bases). CDR3 length: 16 residues. V dropped 1 base and J dropped 1 base, with 10 bases sitting between them. CDR1 is SEHNR and CDR2 is FQNEAQ in the germline V gene (reference sequence). This CDR3 reads CASSLGRLGNTGELFF. For the CDR3, the DNA is TGTGCCAGCAGCTTAGGTCGACTAGGGAACACCGGGGAGCTGTTTTTT.

This clonotype was seen only a few times. The V gene is TRBV30, the J gene TRBJ1-2; D is possibly TRBD1 (6 bases). Trimming left V 2 bases short and J 4 bases short, with 20 bases between. This CDR3 has 16 amino acids. Per the germline V gene, CDR1 is GTSNPN and CDR2 is SVGIG (reference sequence). The CDR3 reads CAWSPRRSGALYGYTF. The CDR3 DNA reads as TGTGCCTGGAGTCCTCGGCGGTCAGGGGCCCTCTATGGCTACACCTTC.

This clonotype was recorded many times. This sequence joins TRBV27 and TRBJ1-1; maybe TRBD1 (6 bases). The CDR3 sequence is 14 residues long. V was cut by 7 bases and J by 0 bases, with 12 bases left in between. Germline loops: CDR1 MNHEY, CDR2 SMNVEV (reference sequence). CDR3 nucleotides: TGTGCCAGCAACCCCAGGGGAATGAACACTGAAGCTTTCTTT. It encodes CASNPRGMNTEAFF.